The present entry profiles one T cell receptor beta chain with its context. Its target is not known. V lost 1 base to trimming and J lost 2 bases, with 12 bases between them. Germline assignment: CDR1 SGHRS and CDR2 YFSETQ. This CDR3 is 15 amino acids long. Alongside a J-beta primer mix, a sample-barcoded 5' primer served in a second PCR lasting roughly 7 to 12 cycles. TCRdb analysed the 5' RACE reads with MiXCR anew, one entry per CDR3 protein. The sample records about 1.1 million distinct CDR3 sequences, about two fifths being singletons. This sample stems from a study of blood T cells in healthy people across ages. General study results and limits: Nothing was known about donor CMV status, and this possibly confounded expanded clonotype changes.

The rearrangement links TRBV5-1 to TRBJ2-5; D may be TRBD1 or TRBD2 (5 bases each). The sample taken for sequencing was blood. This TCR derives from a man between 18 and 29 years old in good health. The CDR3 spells CASSLFGREQETQYF. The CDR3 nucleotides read TGCGCCAGCAGCTTGTTCGGCAGGGAGCAAGAGACCCAGTACTTC. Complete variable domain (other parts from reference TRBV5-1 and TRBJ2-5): KAGVTQTPRYLIKTRGQQVTLSCSPISGHRSVSWYQQTPGQGLQFLFEYFSETQRNKGNFPGRFSGRQFSNSRSEMNVSTLELGDSALYLCASSLFGREQETQYFGPGTRLLVL.